The entry below describes one T cell receptor (beta chain). PCR primers comprised 60 Vbeta and 13 Jbeta primers. Produced via immunoSEQ multiplex PCR; TCRdb's table is partial and in-frame only. Here the sample spans about 140,000 clones, 55% to 80% being singletons. These data originate in a study of cytomegalovirus exposure and HLA in healthy donors. The V gene end was trimmed by 7 bases and the J gene end by 5 bases; junction bases not matched to a gene: 10. CDR1 and CDR2 from the germline V gene are ENHRY and SYGVKD. This CDR3 has 14 residues. Sequenced: PBMCs. The chain recombines TRBV10-3 with TRBJ1-2, with 7 bases fitting TRBD1. The clonotype was recovered from a woman aged 40 to 50 in good health and CMV-seronegative. The CDR3 here is CAINGQEQPYGYTF. DNA for the CDR3: TGTGCCATCAATGGACAGGAACAACCTTATGGCTACACCTTC.